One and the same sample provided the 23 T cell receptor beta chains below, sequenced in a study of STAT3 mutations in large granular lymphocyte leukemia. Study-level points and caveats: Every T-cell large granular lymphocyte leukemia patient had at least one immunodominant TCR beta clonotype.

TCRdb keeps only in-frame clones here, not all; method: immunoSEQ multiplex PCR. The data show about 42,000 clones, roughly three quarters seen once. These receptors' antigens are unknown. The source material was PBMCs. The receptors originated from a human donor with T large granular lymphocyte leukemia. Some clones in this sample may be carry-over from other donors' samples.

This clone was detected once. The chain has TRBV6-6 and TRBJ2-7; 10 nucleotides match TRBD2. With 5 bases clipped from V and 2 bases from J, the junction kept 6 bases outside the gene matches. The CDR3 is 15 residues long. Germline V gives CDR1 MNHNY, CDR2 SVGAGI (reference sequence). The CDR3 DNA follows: TGTGCCAGCAGTAGTAGCGGGGGGACCACCTACGAGCAGTACTTC. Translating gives CASSSSGGTTYEQYF.

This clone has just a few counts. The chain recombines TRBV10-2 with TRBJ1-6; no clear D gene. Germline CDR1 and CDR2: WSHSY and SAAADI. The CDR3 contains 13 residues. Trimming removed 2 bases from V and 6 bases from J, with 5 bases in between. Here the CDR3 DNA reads TGCGCCAGCAGTGAGGCCAGTAATTCACCCCTCCACTTT. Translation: CASSEASNSPLHF.

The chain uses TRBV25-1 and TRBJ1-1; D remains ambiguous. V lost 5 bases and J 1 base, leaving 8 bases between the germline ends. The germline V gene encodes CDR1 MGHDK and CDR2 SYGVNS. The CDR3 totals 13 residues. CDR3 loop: CASSIAGNTEAFF. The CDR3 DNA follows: TGTGCCAGCAGTATTGCGGGGAACACTGAAGCTTTCTTT.

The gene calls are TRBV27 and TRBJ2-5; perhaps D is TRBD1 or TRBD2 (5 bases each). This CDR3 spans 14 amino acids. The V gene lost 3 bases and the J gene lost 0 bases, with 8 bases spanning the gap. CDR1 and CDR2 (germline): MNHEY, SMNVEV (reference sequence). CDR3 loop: CASSFGTDQETQYF. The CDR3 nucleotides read TGTGCCAGCAGTTTCGGGACGGACCAAGAGACCCAGTACTTC.

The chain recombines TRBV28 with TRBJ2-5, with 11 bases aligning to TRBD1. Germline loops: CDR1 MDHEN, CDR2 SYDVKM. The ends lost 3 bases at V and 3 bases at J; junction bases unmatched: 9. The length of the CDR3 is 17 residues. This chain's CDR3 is CASSFRDRGRGKETQYF. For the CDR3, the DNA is TGTGCCAGCAGTTTTCGGGACAGGGGGAGAGGGAAAGAGACCCAGTACTTC. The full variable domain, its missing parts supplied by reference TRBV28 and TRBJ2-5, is DVKVTQSSRYLVKRTGEKVFLECVQDMDHENMFWYRQDPGLGLRLIYFSYDVKMKEKGDIPEGYSVSREKKERFSLILESASTNQTSMYLCASSFRDRGRGKETQYFGPGTRLLVL.

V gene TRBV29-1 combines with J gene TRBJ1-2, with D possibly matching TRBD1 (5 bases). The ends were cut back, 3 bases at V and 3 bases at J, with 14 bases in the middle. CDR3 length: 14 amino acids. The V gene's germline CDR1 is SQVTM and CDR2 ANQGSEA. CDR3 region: CSVEFRGSHYGYTF. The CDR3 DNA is TGCAGCGTTGAGTTTAGGGGCAGCCACTATGGCTACACCTTC. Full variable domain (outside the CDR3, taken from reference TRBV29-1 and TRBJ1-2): SAVISQKPSRDICQRGTSLTIQCQVDSQVTMMFWYRQQPGQSLTLIATANQGSEATYESGFVIDKFPISRPNLTFSTLTVSNMSPEDSSIYLCSVEFRGSHYGYTFGSGTRLTVV.

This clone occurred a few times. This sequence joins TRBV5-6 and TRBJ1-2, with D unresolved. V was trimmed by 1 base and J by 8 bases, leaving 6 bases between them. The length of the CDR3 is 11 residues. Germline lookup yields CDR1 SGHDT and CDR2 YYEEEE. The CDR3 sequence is CASSLQAGYTF. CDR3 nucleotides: TGTGCCAGCAGCTTGCAAGCAGGCTACACCTTC.

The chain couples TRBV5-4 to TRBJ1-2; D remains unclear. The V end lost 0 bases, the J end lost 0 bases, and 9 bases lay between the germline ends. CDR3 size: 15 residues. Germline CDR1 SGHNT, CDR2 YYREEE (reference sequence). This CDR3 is CASSLGGGANYGYTF. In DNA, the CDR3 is TGTGCCAGCAGCTTGGGTGGAGGAGCTAACTATGGCTACACCTTC. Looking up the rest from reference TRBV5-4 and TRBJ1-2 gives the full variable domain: ETGVTQSPTHLIKTRGQQVTLRCSSQSGHNTVSWYQQALGQGPQFIFQYYREEENGRGNFPPRFSGLQFPNYSSELNVNALELDDSALYLCASSLGGGANYGYTFGSGTRLTVV.

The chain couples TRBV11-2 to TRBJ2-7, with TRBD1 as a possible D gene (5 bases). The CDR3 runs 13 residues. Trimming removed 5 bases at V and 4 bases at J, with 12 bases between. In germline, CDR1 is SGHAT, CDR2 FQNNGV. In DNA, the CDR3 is TGTGCCAGCAGCCCGACAGCAGTATACGAGCAGTACGTC. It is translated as CASSPTAVYEQYV.

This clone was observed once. The CDR3 protein is CAWSREGGAHSYEQYF. Here the CDR3 DNA reads TGTGCCTGGAGTAGGGAGGGGGGGGCTCACTCCTACGAGCAGTACTTC. This chain links TRBV30 with TRBJ2-7; D might be TRBD2 (7 bases). CDR3 length equals 16 residues. Per the germline V gene, CDR1 is GTSNPN and CDR2 is SVGIG (reference sequence). V was cut by 2 bases and J by 0 bases, with 17 bases left in between.

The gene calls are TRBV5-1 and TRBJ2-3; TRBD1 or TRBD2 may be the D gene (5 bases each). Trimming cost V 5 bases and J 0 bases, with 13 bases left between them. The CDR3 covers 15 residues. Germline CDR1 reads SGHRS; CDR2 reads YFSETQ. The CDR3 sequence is CASRWDAKSTDTQYF. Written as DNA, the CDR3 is TGCGCCAGCAGATGGGACGCCAAGAGCACAGATACGCAGTATTTT.

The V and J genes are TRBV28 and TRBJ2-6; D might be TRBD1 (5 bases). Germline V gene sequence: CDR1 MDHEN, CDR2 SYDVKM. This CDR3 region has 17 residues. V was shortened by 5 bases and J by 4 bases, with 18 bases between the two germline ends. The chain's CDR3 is CASSQGRYRSGANVLTF. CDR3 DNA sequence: TGTGCCAGCAGTCAGGGCAGATACCGCTCCGGGGCCAACGTCCTGACTTTC.

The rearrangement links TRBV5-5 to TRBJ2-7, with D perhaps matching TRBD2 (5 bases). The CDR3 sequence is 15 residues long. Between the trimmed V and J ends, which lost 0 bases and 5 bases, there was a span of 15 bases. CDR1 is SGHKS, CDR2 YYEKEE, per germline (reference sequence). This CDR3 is CASSLEDFDPDEQYF. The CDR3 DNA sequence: TGTGCCAGCAGCTTGGAGGACTTCGACCCCGACGAGCAGTACTTC.

CDR3 sequence (DNA): TGTGCCAGCAGCTTACCAGGGCCAACTAATGAAAAACTGTTTTTT. Translated: CASSLPGPTNEKLFF. V is TRBV5-6 and J is TRBJ1-4, with D maybe TRBD1 (5 bases). The V end lost 2 bases, the J end lost 0 bases, and 8 bases lay between the germline ends. Looked up from germline, CDR1 is SGHDT and CDR2 is YYEEEE. This CDR3 spans 15 amino acids. The entire variable domain, with the rest obtained from reference TRBV5-6 and TRBJ1-4, is as follows: DAGVTQSPTHLIKTRGQQVTLRCSPKSGHDTVSWYQQALGQGPQFIFQYYEEEERQRGNFPDRFSGHQFPNYSSELNVNALLLGDSALYLCASSLPGPTNEKLFFGSGTQLSVL.

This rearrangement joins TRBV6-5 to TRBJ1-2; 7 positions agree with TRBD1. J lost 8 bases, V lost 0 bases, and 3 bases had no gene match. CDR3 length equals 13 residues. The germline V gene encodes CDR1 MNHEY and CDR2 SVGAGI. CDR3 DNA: TGTGCCAGCAGTTACTCGCCAGGGGGAGGCTACACCTTC. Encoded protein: CASSYSPGGGYTF.

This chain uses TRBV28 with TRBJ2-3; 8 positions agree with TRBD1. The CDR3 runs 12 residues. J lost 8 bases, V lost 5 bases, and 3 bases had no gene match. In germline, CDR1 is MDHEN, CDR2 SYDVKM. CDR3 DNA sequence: TGTGCCAGCAGTCCAGGGGGCGGTACGCAGTATTTT. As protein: CASSPGGGTQYF.

The CDR3 bases are TGTGCCAGCAGCCGCCCAGGGGTAGACACCGGGGAGCTGTTTTTT. This gives the protein CASSRPGVDTGELFF. J is TRBJ2-2 and V is TRBV7-9; possibly TRBD1 for D (6 bases). The CDR3 runs 15 residues. Trimming stripped 5 bases from V and 3 bases from J, with 13 bases between. From germline, CDR1 is SEHNR and CDR2 FQNEAQ (reference sequence). Variable domain in full (rest from reference TRBV7-9 and TRBJ2-2): DTGVSQNPRHKITKRGQNVTFRCDPISEHNRLYWYRQTLGQGPEFLTYFQNEAQLEKSRLLSDRFSAERPKGSFSTLEIQRTEQGDSAMYLCASSRPGVDTGELFFGEGSRLTVL.

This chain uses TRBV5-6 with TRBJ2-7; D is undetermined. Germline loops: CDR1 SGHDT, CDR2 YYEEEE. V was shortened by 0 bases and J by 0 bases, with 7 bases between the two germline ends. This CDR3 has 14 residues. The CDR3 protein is CASSLEQSSYEQYF. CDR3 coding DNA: TGTGCCAGCAGCTTGGAACAGAGCTCCTACGAGCAGTACTTC.

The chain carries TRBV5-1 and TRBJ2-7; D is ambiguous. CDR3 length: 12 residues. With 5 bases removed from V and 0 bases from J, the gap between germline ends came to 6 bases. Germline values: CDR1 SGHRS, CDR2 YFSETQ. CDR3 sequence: CASSADSYEQYF. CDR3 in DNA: TGCGCCAGCAGTGCGGACTCCTACGAGCAGTACTTC.

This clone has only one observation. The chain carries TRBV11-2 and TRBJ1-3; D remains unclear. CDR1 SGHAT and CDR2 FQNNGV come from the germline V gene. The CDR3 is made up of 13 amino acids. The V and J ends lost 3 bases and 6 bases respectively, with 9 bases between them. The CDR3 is CASSFQVENTIYF. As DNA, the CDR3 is TGTGCCAGCAGCTTTCAGGTGGAAAACACCATATATTTT.

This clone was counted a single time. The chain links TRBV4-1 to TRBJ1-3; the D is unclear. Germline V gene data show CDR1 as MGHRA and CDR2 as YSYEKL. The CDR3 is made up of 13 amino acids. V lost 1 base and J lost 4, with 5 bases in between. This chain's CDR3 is CASSQGGGNTIYF. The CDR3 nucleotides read TGCGCCAGCAGCCAAGGAGGCGGAAACACCATATATTTT.

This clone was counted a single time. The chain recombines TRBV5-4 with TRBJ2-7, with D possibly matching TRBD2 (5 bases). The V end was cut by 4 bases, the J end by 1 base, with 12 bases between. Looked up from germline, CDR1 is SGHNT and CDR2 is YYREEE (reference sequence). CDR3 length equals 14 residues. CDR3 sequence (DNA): TGTGCCAGCAGCCCGGACGGAGGATCCTACGAGCAGTACTTC. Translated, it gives CASSPDGGSYEQYF.

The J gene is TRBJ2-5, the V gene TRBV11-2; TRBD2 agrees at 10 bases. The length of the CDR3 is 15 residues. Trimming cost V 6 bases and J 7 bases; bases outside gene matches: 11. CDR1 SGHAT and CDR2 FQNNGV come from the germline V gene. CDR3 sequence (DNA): TGTGCCAGCAGAGAGAGCGGGGGGGCTTCGTGGACCCAGTACTTC. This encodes CASRESGGASWTQYF.